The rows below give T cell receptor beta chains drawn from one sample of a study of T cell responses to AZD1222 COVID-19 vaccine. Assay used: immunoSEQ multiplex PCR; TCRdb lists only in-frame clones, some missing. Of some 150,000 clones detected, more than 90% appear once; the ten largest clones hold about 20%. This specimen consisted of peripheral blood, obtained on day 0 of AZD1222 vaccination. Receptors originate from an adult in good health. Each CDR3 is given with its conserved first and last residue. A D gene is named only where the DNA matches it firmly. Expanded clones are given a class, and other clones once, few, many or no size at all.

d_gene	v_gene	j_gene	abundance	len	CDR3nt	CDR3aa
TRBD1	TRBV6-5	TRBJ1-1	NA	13	TGTGCCAGCAGCTATACAGGGGGCACTGAAGCTTTCTTT	CASSYTGGTEAFF
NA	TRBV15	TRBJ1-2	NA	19	TGTGCCACCAGCAGAGGGACAATTAGAACGGCAATGGATAACTATGGCTACACCTTC	CATSRGTIRTAMDNYGYTF
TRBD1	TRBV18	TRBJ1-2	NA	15	TGTGCCAGCTCATCAGGGACAGGGGATGTATATGGCTACACCTTC	CASSSGTGDVYGYTF
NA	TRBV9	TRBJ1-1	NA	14	TGTGCCAGCAGCGTAGTCTCGTCGAACACTGAAGCTTTCTTT	CASSVVSSNTEAFF
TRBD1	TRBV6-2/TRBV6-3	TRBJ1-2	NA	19	TGTGCCAGCAGTTATAGTTTCGGAGTGGGGACAGTGGACGCGCATGGCTACACCTTC	CASSYSFGVGTVDAHGYTF
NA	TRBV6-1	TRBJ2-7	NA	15	TGTGCCAGCAGTGATCGGCCGGGACTTCCTGACGAGCAGTACTTC	CASSDRPGLPDEQYF
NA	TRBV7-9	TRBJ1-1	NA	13	TGTGCCAGCAGATTAGAGTCGGGCACTGAAGCTTTCTTT	CASRLESGTEAFF
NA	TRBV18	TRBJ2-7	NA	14	TGTGCCAGCTCACCAGGGCTGCTGTTCTACGAGCAGTACTTC	CASSPGLLFYEQYF
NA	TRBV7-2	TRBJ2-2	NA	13	TGTGCCAGCAGCTTAGTGGGAGCCGGGGAGCTGTTTTTT	CASSLVGAGELFF
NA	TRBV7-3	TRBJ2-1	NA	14	TGTGCCAGCAGCTTAAGTATTTCGGATACCGAGCAGTTCTTC	CASSLSISDTEQFF
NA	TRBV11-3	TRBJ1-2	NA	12	TGTGCCAGCAGCTTGCAGAACCTCTTACCGACCTTC	CASSLQNLLPTF
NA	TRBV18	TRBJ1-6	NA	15	TGTGCCAGCTCACCGATCGAGTATAGGAATTCACCCCTCCACTTT	CASSPIEYRNSPLHF
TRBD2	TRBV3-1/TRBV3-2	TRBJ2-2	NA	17	TGTGCCAGCAGCCAGACAGCACTAGCGGAGAACACCGGGGAGCTGTTTTTT	CASSQTALAENTGELFF
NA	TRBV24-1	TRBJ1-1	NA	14	TGTGCCACCAGTGAACGGGGGATGAACACTGAAGCTTTCTTT	CATSERGMNTEAFF
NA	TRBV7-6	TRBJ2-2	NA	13	TGTGCCACCAGGGCACGAGAGACCGGGGAGCTGTTTTTT	CATRARETGELFF
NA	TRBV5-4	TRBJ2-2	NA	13	TGTGCCAGCAGCTTGGACTACACCGGGGAGCTGTTTTTT	CASSLDYTGELFF
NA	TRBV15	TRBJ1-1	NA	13	TGTGCCACCAGCAGAGGGGGAAACACTGAAGCTTTCTTT	CATSRGGNTEAFF
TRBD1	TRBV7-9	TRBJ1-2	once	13	TGTGCCAGCAGCCAGACAGGGACAGGACGCTACACCTTC	CASSQTGTGRYTF
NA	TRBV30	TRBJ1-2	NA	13	TGTGCCTGGAGTCCCCCGACAGGTTATGGCTACACCTTC	CAWSPPTGYGYTF
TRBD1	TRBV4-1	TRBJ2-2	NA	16	TGCGCCAGCAGCCAAGATGACAGGGTGGGATCCGGGGAGCTGTTTTTT	CASSQDDRVGSGELFF
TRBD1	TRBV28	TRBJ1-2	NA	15	TGTGCCAGCAGTCCCGAGGCAGACAGGGGCAGGGGCTACACCTTC	CASSPEADRGRGYTF
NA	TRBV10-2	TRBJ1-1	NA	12	TGCGCCAGCAGACGCTCGGGCACTGAAGCTTTCTTT	CASRRSGTEAFF
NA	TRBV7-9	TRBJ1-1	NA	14	TGTGCCAGCAGCCACTACAGGGCACCCACTGAAGCTTTCTTT	CASSHYRAPTEAFF
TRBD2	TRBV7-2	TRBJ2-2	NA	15	TGTGCCAGCAGCTTCGAAGCGGGGTACACCGGGGAGCTGTTTTTT	CASSFEAGYTGELFF
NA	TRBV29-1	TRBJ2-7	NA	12	TGCAGCGCCCACGAGAACTCCTACGAGCAGTACTTC	CSAHENSYEQYF
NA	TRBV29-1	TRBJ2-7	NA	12	TGCAGCGTGACAGTGGGGACTCACGAGCAGTACTTC	CSVTVGTHEQYF
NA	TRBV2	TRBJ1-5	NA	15	TGTGCCAGCAGTGTTCTGGGGATCGGCAATCAGCCCCAGCATTTT	CASSVLGIGNQPQHF
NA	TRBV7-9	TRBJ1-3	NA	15	TGTGCCAGCAGCCCCACTACGGACTCTGGAAACACCATATATTTT	CASSPTTDSGNTIYF
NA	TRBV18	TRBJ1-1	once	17	TGTGCCAGCTCAACAACTACTCTACAGAACAGTGCCACTGAAGCTTTCTTT	CASSTTTLQNSATEAFF
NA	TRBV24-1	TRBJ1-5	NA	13	TGTGCCACCAGTGACAGCCTGGGGCAGCCCCAGCATTTT	CATSDSLGQPQHF
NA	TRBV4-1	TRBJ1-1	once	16	TGCGCCAGCAGCCAAGGGGAAGACATCATTAACACTGAAGCTTTCTTT	CASSQGEDIINTEAFF
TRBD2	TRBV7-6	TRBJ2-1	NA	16	TGTGCCAGCAGCTTCCTAACTAGCGGGAGCTACAATGAGCAGTTCTTC	CASSFLTSGSYNEQFF
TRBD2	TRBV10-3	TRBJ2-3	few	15	TGTGCCATCTCGTCGGCGGGAGGGTTGACAGATACGCAGTATTTT	CAISSAGGLTDTQYF
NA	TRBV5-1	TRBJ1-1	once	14	TGCGCCAGCAGCCCCCGGATGGTGAACACTGAAGCTTTCTTT	CASSPRMVNTEAFF